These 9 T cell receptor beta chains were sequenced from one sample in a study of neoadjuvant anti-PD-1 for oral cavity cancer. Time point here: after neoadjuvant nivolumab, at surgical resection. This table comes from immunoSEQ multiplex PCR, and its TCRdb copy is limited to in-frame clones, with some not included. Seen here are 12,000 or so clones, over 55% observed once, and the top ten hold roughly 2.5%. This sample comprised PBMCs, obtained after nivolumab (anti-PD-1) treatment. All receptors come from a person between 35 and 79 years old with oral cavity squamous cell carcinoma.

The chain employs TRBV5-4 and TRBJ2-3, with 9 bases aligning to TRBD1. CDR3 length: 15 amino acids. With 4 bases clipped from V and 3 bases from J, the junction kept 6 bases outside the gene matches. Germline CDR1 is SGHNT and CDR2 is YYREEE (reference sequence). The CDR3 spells CASSTGQGVTDTQYF. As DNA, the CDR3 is TGTGCCAGCAGCACGGGACAGGGCGTGACAGATACGCAGTATTTT.

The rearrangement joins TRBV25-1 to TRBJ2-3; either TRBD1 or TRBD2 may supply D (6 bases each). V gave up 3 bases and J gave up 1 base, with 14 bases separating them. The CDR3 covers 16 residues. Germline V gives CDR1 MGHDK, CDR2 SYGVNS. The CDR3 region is CASSEGGRGRTDTQYF. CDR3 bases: TGTGCCAGCAGTGAGGGGGGCCGGGGACGCACAGATACGCAGTATTTT.

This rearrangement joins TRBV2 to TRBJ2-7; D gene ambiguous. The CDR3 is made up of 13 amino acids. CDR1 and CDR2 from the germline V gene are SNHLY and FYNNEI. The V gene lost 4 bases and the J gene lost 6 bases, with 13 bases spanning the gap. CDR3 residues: CASSGYTEGEQYF. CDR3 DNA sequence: TGTGCCAGCAGTGGCTACACCGAAGGCGAGCAGTACTTC. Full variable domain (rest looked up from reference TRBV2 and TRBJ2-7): EPEVTQTPSHQVTQMGQEVILRCVPISNHLYFYWYRQILGQKVEFLVSFYNNEISEKSEIFDDQFSVERPDGSNFTLKIRSTKLEDSAMYFCASSGYTEGEQYFGPGTRLTVT.

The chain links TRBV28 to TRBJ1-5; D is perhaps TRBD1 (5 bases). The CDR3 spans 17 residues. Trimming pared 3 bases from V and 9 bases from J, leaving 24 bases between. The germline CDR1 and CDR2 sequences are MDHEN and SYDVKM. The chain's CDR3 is CASSFRVPGFGVGPQHF. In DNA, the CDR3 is TGTGCCAGCAGTTTCAGGGTGCCGGGTTTTGGGGTTGGGCCCCAGCATTTT.

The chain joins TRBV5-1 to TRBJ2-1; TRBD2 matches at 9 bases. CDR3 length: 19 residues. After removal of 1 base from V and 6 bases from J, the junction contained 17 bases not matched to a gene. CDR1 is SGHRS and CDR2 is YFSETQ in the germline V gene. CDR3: CASSLFASGNPLSGNEQFF. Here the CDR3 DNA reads TGCGCCAGCAGCTTGTTCGCTAGCGGGAATCCCCTCTCTGGCAATGAGCAGTTCTTC.

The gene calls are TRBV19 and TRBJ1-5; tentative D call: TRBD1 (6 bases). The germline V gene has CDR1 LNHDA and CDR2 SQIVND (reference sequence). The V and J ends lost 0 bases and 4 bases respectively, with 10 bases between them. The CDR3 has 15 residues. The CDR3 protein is CASSIDRTVNQPQHF. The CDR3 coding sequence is TGTGCCAGTAGTATAGATCGGACAGTAAATCAGCCCCAGCATTTT. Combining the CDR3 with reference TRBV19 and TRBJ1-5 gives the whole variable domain DGGITQSPKYLFRKEGQNVTLSCEQNLNHDAMYWYRQDPGQGLRLIYYSQIVNDFQKGDIAEGYSVSREKKESFPLTVTSAQKNPTAFYLCASSIDRTVNQPQHFGDGTRLSIL.

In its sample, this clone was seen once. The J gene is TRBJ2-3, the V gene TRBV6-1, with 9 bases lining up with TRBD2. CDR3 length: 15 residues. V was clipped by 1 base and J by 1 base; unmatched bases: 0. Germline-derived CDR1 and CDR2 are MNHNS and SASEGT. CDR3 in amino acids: CASSEGTSGTDTQYF. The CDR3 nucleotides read TGTGCCAGCAGTGAAGGGACTAGCGGCACAGATACGCAGTATTTT.

Here the CDR3 DNA reads TGCAGCGTTGCCCGGCTTGACGGTCAGGAGCAGTTCTTC. Its protein product is CSVARLDGQEQFF. This chain connects TRBV29-1 to TRBJ2-1; D not resolved. The V gene lost 4 bases and the J gene lost 10 bases, with 17 bases spanning the gap. Germline V gene sequence: CDR1 SQVTM, CDR2 ANQGSEA. CDR3 length equals 13 residues.

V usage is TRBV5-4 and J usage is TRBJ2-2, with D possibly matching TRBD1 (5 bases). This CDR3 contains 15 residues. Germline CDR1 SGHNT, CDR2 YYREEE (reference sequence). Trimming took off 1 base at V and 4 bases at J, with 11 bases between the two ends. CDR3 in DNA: TGTGCCAGCAGCTTGAGGGCCCAGGGCACCGGGGAGCTGTTTTTT. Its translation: CASSLRAQGTGELFF.